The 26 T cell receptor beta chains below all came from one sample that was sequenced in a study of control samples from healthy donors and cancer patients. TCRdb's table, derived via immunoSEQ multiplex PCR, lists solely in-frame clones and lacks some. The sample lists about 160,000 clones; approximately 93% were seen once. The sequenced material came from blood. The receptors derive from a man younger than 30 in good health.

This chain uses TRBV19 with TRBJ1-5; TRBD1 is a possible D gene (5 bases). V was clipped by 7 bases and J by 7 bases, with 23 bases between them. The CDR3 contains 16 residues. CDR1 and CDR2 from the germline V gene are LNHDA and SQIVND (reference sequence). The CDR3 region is CASTRSPGSWRQPQHF. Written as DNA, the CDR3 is TGTGCCAGTACCCGATCTCCAGGGTCCTGGAGACAGCCCCAGCATTTT.

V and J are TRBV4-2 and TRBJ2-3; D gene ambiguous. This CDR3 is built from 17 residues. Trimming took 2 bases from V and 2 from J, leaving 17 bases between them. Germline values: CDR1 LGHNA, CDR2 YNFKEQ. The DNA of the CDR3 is TGTGCCAGCAGCCAACACCCGGCGCTGCGGTACACAGATACGCAGTATTTT. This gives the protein CASSQHPALRYTDTQYF.

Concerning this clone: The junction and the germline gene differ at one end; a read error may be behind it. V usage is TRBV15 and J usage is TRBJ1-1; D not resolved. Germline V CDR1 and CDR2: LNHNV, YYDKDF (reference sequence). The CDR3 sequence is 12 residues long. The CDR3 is CATSRDFVGAFF. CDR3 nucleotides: TGTGCCACCAGCCGAGACTTTGTTGGAGCTTTCTTT. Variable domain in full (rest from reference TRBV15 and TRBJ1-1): DAMVIQNPRYQVTQFGKPVTLSCSQTLNHNVMYWYQQKSSQAPKLLFHYYDKDFNNEADTPDNFQSRRPNTSFCFLDIRSPGLGDTAMYLCATSRDFVGAFFGQGTRLTVV.

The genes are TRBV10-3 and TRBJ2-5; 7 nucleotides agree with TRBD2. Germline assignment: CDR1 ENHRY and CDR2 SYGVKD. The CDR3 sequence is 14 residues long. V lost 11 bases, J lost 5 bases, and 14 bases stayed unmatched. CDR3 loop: CASGGRNNFETQYF. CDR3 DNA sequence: TGTGCCTCGGGGGGACGTAACAACTTCGAGACCCAGTACTTC.

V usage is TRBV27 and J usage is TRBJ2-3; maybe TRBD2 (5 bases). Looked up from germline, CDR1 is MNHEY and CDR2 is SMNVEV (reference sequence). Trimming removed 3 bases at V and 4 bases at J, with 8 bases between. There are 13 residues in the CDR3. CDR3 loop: CASSFTAADTQYF. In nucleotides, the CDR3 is TGTGCCAGCAGTTTTACAGCGGCAGATACGCAGTATTTT.

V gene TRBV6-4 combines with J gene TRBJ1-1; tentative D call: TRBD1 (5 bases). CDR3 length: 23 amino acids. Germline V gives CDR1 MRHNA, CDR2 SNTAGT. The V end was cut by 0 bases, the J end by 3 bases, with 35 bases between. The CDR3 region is CASSDSPGGAMAGSSVGHTEAFF. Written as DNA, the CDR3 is TGTGCCAGCAGTGACTCGCCAGGCGGGGCAATGGCAGGGTCTTCGGTCGGGCACACTGAAGCTTTCTTT.

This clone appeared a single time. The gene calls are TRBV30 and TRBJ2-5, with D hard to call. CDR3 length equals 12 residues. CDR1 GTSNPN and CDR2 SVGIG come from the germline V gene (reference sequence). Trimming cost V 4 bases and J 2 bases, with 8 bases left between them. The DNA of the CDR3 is TGTGCCTGGAAGGGTTTACAAGAGACCCAGTACTTC. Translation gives CAWKGLQETQYF.

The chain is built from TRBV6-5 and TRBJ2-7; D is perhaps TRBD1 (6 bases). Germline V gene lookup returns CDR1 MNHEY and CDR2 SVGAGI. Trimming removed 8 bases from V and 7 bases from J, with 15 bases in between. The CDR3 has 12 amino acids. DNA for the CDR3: TGTGCCAGCCGGCCCCAGGGGAAGGAGCAGTACTTC. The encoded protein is CASRPQGKEQYF.

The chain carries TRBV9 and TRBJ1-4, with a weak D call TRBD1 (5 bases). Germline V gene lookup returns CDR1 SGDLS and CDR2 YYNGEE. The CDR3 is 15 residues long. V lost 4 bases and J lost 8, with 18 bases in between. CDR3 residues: CASSLRTGGGEKLFF. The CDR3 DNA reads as TGTGCCAGCAGCCTCCGGACGGGGGGAGGGGAAAAACTGTTTTTT.

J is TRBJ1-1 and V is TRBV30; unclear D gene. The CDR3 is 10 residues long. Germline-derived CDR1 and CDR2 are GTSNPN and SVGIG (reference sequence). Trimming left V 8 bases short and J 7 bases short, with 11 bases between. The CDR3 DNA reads TGTGCCCTGCGTTGGGGTGAAGCTTTCTTT. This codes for CALRWGEAFF.

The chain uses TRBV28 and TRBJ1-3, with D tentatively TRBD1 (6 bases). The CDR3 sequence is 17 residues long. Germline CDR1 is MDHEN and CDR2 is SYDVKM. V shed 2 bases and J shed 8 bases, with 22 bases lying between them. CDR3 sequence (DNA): TGTGCCAGCAGTTTAATAGGGGCAGGGGACCTAGTCGACACCATATATTTT. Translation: CASSLIGAGDLVDTIYF. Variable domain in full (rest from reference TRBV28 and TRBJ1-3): DVKVTQSSRYLVKRTGEKVFLECVQDMDHENMFWYRQDPGLGLRLIYFSYDVKMKEKGDIPEGYSVSREKKERFSLILESASTNQTSMYLCASSLIGAGDLVDTIYFGEGSWLTVV.

CDR3 sequence: CAISIGYEQYF. The CDR3 DNA sequence: TGTGCCATCAGTATTGGTTACGAGCAGTACTTC. The rearrangement links TRBV10-3 to TRBJ2-7; D remains ambiguous. Trimming took off 5 bases at V and 4 bases at J, with 6 bases between the two ends. This CDR3 spans 11 amino acids. Per the germline V gene, CDR1 is ENHRY and CDR2 is SYGVKD.

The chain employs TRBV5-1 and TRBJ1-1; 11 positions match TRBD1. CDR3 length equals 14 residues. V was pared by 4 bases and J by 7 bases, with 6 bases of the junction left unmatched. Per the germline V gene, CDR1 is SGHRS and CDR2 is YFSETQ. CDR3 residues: CASSPGQGEVEAFF. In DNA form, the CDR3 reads TGCGCCAGCAGCCCGGGACAGGGGGAGGTTGAAGCTTTCTTT.

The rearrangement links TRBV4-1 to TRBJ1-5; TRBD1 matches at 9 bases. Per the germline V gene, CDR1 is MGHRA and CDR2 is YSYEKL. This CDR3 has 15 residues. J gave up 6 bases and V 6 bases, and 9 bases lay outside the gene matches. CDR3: CASSLIQGASQPQHF. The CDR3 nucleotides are TGCGCCAGCAGTCTGATACAGGGGGCGAGTCAGCCCCAGCATTTT.

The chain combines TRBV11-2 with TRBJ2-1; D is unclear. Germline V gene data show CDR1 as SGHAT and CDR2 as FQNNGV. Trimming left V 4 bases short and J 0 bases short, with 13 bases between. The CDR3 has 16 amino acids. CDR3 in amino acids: CASSSHIRRSYNEQFF. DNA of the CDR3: TGTGCCAGCAGCTCACATATACGACGCTCCTACAATGAGCAGTTCTTC.

The CDR3 here is CASSLAATPALYSPLHF. The CDR3 DNA is TGTGCCAGCAGCTTGGCCGCGACACCAGCACTTTATTCACCCCTCCACTTT. This chain uses TRBV5-6 with TRBJ1-6, with D hard to call. The V and J ends lost 0 bases and 8 bases respectively, with 18 bases between them. The CDR3 is 17 amino acids. Germline CDR1 reads SGHDT; CDR2 reads YYEEEE. Looking up the rest from reference TRBV5-6 and TRBJ1-6 gives the full variable domain: DAGVTQSPTHLIKTRGQQVTLRCSPKSGHDTVSWYQQALGQGPQFIFQYYEEEERQRGNFPDRFSGHQFPNYSSELNVNALLLGDSALYLCASSLAATPALYSPLHFGNGTRLTVT.

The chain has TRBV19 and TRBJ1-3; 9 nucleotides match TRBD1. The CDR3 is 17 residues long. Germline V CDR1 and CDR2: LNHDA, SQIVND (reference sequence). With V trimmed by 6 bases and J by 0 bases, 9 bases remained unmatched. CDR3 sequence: CASSKQGTGISGNTIYF. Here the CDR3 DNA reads TGTGCCAGTAGCAAACAAGGGACAGGGATCTCTGGAAACACCATATATTTT. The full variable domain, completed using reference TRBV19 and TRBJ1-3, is DGGITQSPKYLFRKEGQNVTLSCEQNLNHDAMYWYRQDPGQGLRLIYYSQIVNDFQKGDIAEGYSVSREKKESFPLTVTSAQKNPTAFYLCASSKQGTGISGNTIYFGEGSWLTVV.

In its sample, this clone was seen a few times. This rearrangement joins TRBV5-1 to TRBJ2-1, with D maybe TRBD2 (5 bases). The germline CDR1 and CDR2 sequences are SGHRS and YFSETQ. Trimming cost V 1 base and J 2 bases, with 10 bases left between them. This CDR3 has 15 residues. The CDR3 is CASSLTSGPYNEQFF. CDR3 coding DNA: TGCGCCAGCAGCTTGACTAGTGGCCCCTACAATGAGCAGTTCTTC.

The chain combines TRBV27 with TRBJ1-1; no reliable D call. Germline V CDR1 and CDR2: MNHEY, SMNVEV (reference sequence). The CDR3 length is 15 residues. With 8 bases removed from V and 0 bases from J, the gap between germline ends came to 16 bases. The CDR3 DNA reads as TGTGCCAGCCTCGGAGGCCCGGGCCTGAACACTGAAGCTTTCTTT. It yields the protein CASLGGPGLNTEAFF.

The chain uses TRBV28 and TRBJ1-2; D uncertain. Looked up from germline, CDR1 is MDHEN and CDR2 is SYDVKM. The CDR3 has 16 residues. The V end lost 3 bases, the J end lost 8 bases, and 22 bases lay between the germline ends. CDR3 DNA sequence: TGTGCCAGCAGTTTTGTGGCCCCCTTTCTCATAGGGGGCTACACCTTC. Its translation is CASSFVAPFLIGGYTF.

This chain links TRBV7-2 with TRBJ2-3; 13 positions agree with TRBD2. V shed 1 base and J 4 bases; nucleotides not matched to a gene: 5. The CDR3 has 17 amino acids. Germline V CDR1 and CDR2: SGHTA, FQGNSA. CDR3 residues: CASSLGTSGGASDTQYF. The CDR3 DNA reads TGTGCCAGCAGCTTAGGCACTAGCGGGGGGGCCTCAGATACGCAGTATTTT.

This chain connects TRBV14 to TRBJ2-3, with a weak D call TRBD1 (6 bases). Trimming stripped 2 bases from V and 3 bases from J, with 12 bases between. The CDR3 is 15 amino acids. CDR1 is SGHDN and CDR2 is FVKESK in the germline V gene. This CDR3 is CASSQRRGSTDTQYF. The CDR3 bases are TGTGCCAGCAGCCAAAGAAGGGGGTCGACAGATACGCAGTATTTT.

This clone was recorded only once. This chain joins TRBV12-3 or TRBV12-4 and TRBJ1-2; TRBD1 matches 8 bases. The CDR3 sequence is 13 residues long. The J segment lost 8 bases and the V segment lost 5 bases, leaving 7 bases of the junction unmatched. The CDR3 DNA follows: TGTGCCAGCAGTCTCGGACAGGGTTGGGGCTACACCTTC. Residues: CASSLGQGWGYTF.

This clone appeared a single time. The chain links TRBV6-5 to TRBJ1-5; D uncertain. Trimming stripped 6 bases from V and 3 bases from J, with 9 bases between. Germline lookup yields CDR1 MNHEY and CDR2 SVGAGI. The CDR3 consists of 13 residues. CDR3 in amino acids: CASRITINQPQHF. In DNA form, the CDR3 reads TGTGCCAGCAGAATCACCATCAATCAGCCCCAGCATTTT.

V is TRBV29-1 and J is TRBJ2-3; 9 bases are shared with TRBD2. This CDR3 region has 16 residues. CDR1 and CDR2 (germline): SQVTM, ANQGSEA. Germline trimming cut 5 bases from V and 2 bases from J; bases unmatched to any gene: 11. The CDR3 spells CSVRYSGGDITDTQYF. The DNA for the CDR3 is TGCAGCGTTAGGTATAGCGGGGGAGATATCACAGATACGCAGTATTTT.

As DNA, the CDR3 is TGTGCCAGCTCAACGACAGGAAACTCTGGAAACACCATATATTTT. Residues: CASSTTGNSGNTIYF. The chain recombines TRBV18 with TRBJ1-3; D perhaps matches TRBD1 (6 bases). Looked up from germline, CDR1 is KGHSH and CDR2 is LQKENI. V was pared by 5 bases and J by 0 bases, with 11 bases between. The length of the CDR3 is 15 residues. Using reference TRBV18 and TRBJ1-3 for the parts outside the CDR3, the full variable domain is NAGVMQNPRHLVRRRGQEARLRCSPMKGHSHVYWYRQLPEEGLKFMVYLQKENIIDESGMPKERFSAEFPKEGPSILRIQQVVRGDSAAYFCASSTTGNSGNTIYFGEGSWLTVV.